These 30 T cell receptor beta chains were sequenced from one sample in a study of tumor-infiltrating lymphocytes in localized non-small cell lung cancer. Clones were read by immunoSEQ multiplex PCR, and TCRdb kept only the in-frame ones, dropping some. Of some 30,000 clones in the sample, 70% to 90% are singletons; the top ten hold roughly 2%. The sequenced sample was lung tumor tissue. All receptors come from a human donor with non-small cell lung cancer.

This rearrangement joins TRBV11-2 to TRBJ2-5; 12 bases fit TRBD2. The CDR3 has 16 residues. With V trimmed by 0 bases and J by 5 bases, 4 bases remained unmatched. The germline CDR1 and CDR2 sequences are SGHAT and FQNNGV. The CDR3 DNA reads as TGTGCCAGCAGCTTAGAGCCTAGCGGGGGGGTCGAGACCCAGTACTTC. This codes for CASSLEPSGGVETQYF.

V is TRBV5-8 and J is TRBJ1-5, with D tentatively TRBD1 (5 bases). Germline V lookup: CDR1 SGHTS, CDR2 YDEGEE. CDR3 length: 11 amino acids. Trimming left V 0 bases short and J 11 bases short, with 6 bases between. CDR3 residues: CASSLGGAQHF. CDR3 coding DNA: TGTGCCAGCAGCTTGGGAGGGGCCCAGCATTTT.

V usage is TRBV29-1 and J usage is TRBJ2-2; D gene uncertain. The V end lost 3 bases, the J end lost 6 bases, and 11 bases lay between the germline ends. The length of the CDR3 is 13 residues. The germline CDR1 and CDR2 sequences are SQVTM and ANQGSEA. The CDR3: CSVETTSPGELFF. The CDR3 DNA sequence: TGCAGCGTTGAGACCACGTCCCCCGGGGAGCTGTTTTTT.

V gene TRBV6-5 combines with J gene TRBJ2-7; D remains unclear. With 5 bases removed from V and 5 bases from J, the gap between germline ends came to 13 bases. Per the germline V gene, CDR1 is MNHEY and CDR2 is SVGAGI. This CDR3 comprises 13 residues. Here the CDR3 reads CASSLRPWDEQYF. The CDR3 DNA follows: TGTGCCAGCAGTCTCCGCCCATGGGACGAGCAGTACTTC.

V usage is TRBV5-1 and J usage is TRBJ1-1; 7 bases line up with TRBD1. The V and J ends lost 2 bases and 6 bases, in that order; junction bases with no gene match: 13. Looked up from germline, CDR1 is SGHRS and CDR2 is YFSETQ. The CDR3 sequence is 16 residues long. CDR3 in DNA: TGCGCCAGCAGCTTATCACAGGGGAGGGCCACGGCTGAAGCTTTCTTT. Protein product: CASSLSQGRATAEAFF.

CDR3 sequence (DNA): TGTGCCATCAGTGCGGTGAATAATTCACCCCTCCACTTT. It yields the protein CAISAVNNSPLHF. V is TRBV10-3 and J is TRBJ1-6; unclear D gene. The V and J ends lost 4 bases and 5 bases respectively, with 6 bases between them. Germline CDR1 ENHRY, CDR2 SYGVKD. The CDR3 sequence is 13 residues long.

The chain links TRBV4-3 to TRBJ2-1, with a tentative D call TRBD2 (5 bases). This CDR3 region has 15 residues. In germline, CDR1 is LGHNA, CDR2 YSLEER. Deletions cut 1 base from V and 7 bases from J, with 14 bases between. The CDR3 sequence is CASSQGLAGKNEQFF. The DNA of the CDR3 is TGCGCCAGCAGCCAAGGACTGGCCGGGAAAAATGAGCAGTTCTTC.

The chain has TRBV5-6 and TRBJ1-5; no clear D gene. Trimming left V 0 bases short and J 2 bases short, with 9 bases between. The CDR3 spans 15 residues. Germline CDR1 SGHDT, CDR2 YYEEEE. The CDR3 spells CASSLGGFGNQPQHF. As DNA, the CDR3 is TGTGCCAGCAGCTTGGGGGGTTTTGGCAATCAGCCCCAGCATTTT.

The chain is built from TRBV7-8 and TRBJ2-7; 10 positions match TRBD1. The CDR3 runs to 15 residues. V lost 2 bases to trimming and J lost 2 bases; unmatched junction nucleotides: 3. The germline V gene encodes CDR1 SGHVS and CDR2 FQNEAQ. CDR3 nucleotide sequence: TGTGCCAGCAGCTTACCAGGACAGGGGGCCTACGAGCAGTACTTC. Translating gives CASSLPGQGAYEQYF. The full variable domain, its missing parts supplied by reference TRBV7-8 and TRBJ2-7, is GAGVSQSPRYKVAKRGQDVALRCDPISGHVSLFWYQQALGQGPEFLTYFQNEAQLDKSGLPSDRFFAERPEGSVSTLKIQRTQQEDSAVYLCASSLPGQGAYEQYFGPGTRLTVT.

The chain is built from TRBV5-6 and TRBJ1-4, with unresolved D. Looked up from germline, CDR1 is SGHDT and CDR2 is YYEEEE. V was pared by 2 bases and J by 7 bases, with 9 bases between. This CDR3 is 13 amino acids long. This CDR3 reads CASSFHRGEKLFF. The CDR3 coding sequence is TGTGCCAGCAGCTTCCACCGGGGTGAAAAACTGTTTTTT.

V gene TRBV18 combines with J gene TRBJ2-4; the D call may be TRBD1 or TRBD2 (5 bases each). This CDR3 has 13 amino acids. Trimming cost V 1 base and J 5 bases, with 6 bases left between them. The V gene's germline CDR1 is KGHSH and CDR2 LQKENI. CDR3 sequence (DNA): TGTGCCAGCTCACCACGGGACGAAAACATTCAGTACTTC. Its translation: CASSPRDENIQYF.

The V and J genes are TRBV27 and TRBJ1-2; D unclear. CDR1 MNHEY and CDR2 SMNVEV come from the germline V gene (reference sequence). This CDR3 has 14 amino acids. Trimming stripped 6 bases from V and 5 bases from J, with 16 bases between. The CDR3 bases are TGTGCCAGCAGCCCCCTGGGCAGTTCTTATGGCTACACCTTC. Translated: CASSPLGSSYGYTF.

This chain joins TRBV4-2 and TRBJ2-1; 7 bases agree with TRBD1. The germline V gene encodes CDR1 LGHNA and CDR2 YNFKEQ. The junction had 5 bases not matched to a gene; V was cut back by 2 bases and J by 7 bases. This CDR3 spans 14 amino acids. The CDR3 DNA follows: TGTGCCAGCAGCCAATCTGGACAGGAAAATGAGCAGTTCTTC. Its protein is CASSQSGQENEQFF.

In its sample, this clone was seen a few times. CDR3: CASSQAEHLAKNIQYF. The CDR3, as DNA: TGTGCCAGCAGCCAAGCCGAACATTTAGCCAAAAACATTCAGTACTTC. The gene calls are TRBV4-2 and TRBJ2-4; D ambiguous. The CDR3 runs 16 residues. Germline loops: CDR1 LGHNA, CDR2 YNFKEQ. The germline V and J ends were trimmed by 1 base and 0 bases, with 10 bases remaining between them.

The chain recombines TRBV30 with TRBJ1-1; D remains unclear. This CDR3 is 12 amino acids long. V shed 4 bases and J shed 6 bases, with 12 bases lying between them. Germline loops: CDR1 GTSNPN, CDR2 SVGIG (reference sequence). For the CDR3, the DNA is TGTGCCTGGAATCGTGGTGAAGCTGAAGCTTTCTTT. Translation gives CAWNRGEAEAFF.

The chain combines TRBV7-2 with TRBJ2-7, with unresolved D. V was cut by 2 bases and J by 4 bases, with 9 bases left in between. The CDR3 extends over 13 amino acids. Germline V lookup: CDR1 SGHTA, CDR2 FQGNSA. CDR3 residues: CASSLNTVYEQYF. CDR3 nucleotides: TGTGCCAGCAGCTTAAACACGGTATACGAGCAGTACTTC.

This chain uses TRBV7-2 with TRBJ2-7; D is ambiguous. The V gene's germline CDR1 is SGHTA and CDR2 FQGNSA. The CDR3 extends over 11 amino acids. Trimming pared 3 bases from V and 7 bases from J, leaving 7 bases between. CDR3 protein: CASSFLEEQYF. In DNA, the CDR3 is TGTGCCAGCAGCTTCTTAGAAGAGCAGTACTTC.

This clone was recorded once. The chain employs TRBV7-9 and TRBJ2-7; D uncertain. V dropped 5 bases and J dropped 1 base, with 15 bases sitting between them. In germline, CDR1 is SEHNR, CDR2 FQNEAQ (reference sequence). This CDR3 region has 15 residues. The CDR3 protein is CASSVGDPRSYEQYF. CDR3 coding DNA: TGTGCCAGCAGCGTCGGTGACCCCAGATCCTACGAGCAGTACTTC.

This clone was observed a few times. The chain couples TRBV27 to TRBJ1-1; D might be TRBD1 (6 bases). Per the germline V gene, CDR1 is MNHEY and CDR2 is SMNVEV (reference sequence). This CDR3 is 15 amino acids long. V was clipped by 5 bases and J by 4 bases, with 17 bases between them. The CDR3 sequence is CASSARQAGSTEAFF. In nucleotides, the CDR3 is TGTGCCAGCAGTGCCCGACAGGCCGGCAGCACTGAAGCTTTCTTT.

V usage is TRBV5-6 and J usage is TRBJ1-2, with 7 bases fitting TRBD1. From germline, CDR1 is SGHDT and CDR2 YYEEEE. V lost 4 bases to trimming and J lost 4 bases; unmatched junction nucleotides: 19. This CDR3 is built from 18 residues. For the CDR3, the DNA is TGTGCCAGCAGCCTGACGGGACAGCTTCGGAACGGATTCTATGGCTACACCTTC. Its protein product is CASSLTGQLRNGFYGYTF.

The gene calls are TRBV4-2 and TRBJ2-3, with 11 bases aligning to TRBD1. The junction had 4 bases not matched to a gene; V was cut back by 1 base and J by 4 bases. CDR1 LGHNA and CDR2 YNFKEQ come from the germline V gene. This CDR3 region has 16 residues. CDR3 sequence: CASSQGGGQGADTQYF. The CDR3, as DNA: TGTGCCAGCAGCCAAGGCGGGGGACAGGGGGCAGATACGCAGTATTTT.

The chain couples TRBV7-8 to TRBJ1-6; 9 bases fit TRBD1. The CDR3 is 18 amino acids. Trimming removed 1 base from V and 0 bases from J; junction bases left unmatched: 4. The V gene's germline CDR1 is SGHVS and CDR2 FQNEAQ. As DNA, the CDR3 is TGTGCCAGCAGCTTAGATGACAGGGGGAGCTCCTATAATTCACCCCTCCACTTT. This codes for CASSLDDRGSSYNSPLHF.

This clone was seen once. This chain connects TRBV4-3 to TRBJ2-2, with 7 bases fitting TRBD1. CDR1 is LGHNA and CDR2 is YSLEER in the germline V gene. This CDR3 has 15 amino acids. V shed 0 bases and J 6 bases; nucleotides not matched to a gene: 4. DNA of the CDR3: TGCGCCAGCAGCCAAGATGAGGGGGCGCCCGGGGAGCTGTTTTTT. Translation gives CASSQDEGAPGELFF.

CDR3 region: CASRSRNGNTIYF. In DNA form, the CDR3 reads TGTGCCAGCAGAAGCAGAAATGGAAACACCATATATTTT. The genes are TRBV6-5 and TRBJ1-3, with D unresolved. The V and J ends lost 6 bases and 3 bases respectively, with 9 bases between them. CDR1 is MNHEY, CDR2 SVGAGI, per germline. The CDR3 is made up of 13 amino acids.

The V gene is TRBV5-1, the J gene TRBJ2-3; D may match TRBD1 or TRBD2 (5 bases each). Germline-derived CDR1 and CDR2 are SGHRS and YFSETQ. This CDR3 spans 13 amino acids. Trimming took off 6 bases at V and 2 bases at J, with 10 bases between the two ends. CDR3 loop: CASTEGTTDTQYF. In DNA form, the CDR3 reads TGCGCCAGCACCGAAGGGACCACAGATACGCAGTATTTT.

The chain employs TRBV7-2 and TRBJ2-7; 10 nucleotides agree with TRBD2. This CDR3 has 15 residues. Germline trimming cut 0 bases from V and 2 bases from J; bases unmatched to any gene: 1. Looked up from germline, CDR1 is SGHTA and CDR2 is FQGNSA. The CDR3 coding sequence is TGTGCCAGCAGCTTAGCTAGCGGGGGGCCCTACGAGCAGTACTTC. Protein: CASSLASGGPYEQYF.

This rearrangement joins TRBV19 to TRBJ2-7; D gene ambiguous. The V gene lost 1 base and the J gene lost 0 bases, with 7 bases spanning the gap. The germline CDR1 and CDR2 sequences are LNHDA and SQIVND (reference sequence). This CDR3 has 14 amino acids. The CDR3: CASSIAISSYEQYF. Here the CDR3 DNA reads TGTGCCAGTAGTATAGCCATCAGCTCCTACGAGCAGTACTTC.

The count of this clone is one. The gene calls are TRBV4-3 and TRBJ2-3, with TRBD1 matching over 10 bases. CDR3 length: 17 residues. The germline CDR1 and CDR2 sequences are LGHNA and YSLEER. With V trimmed by 5 bases and J by 6 bases, 14 bases remained unmatched. The CDR3 is CASSNADSGTGADTQYF. Written as DNA, the CDR3 is TGCGCCAGCAGCAACGCAGACTCCGGGACAGGGGCCGATACGCAGTATTTT.

This sequence joins TRBV6-4 and TRBJ1-2, with D unclear. Germline CDR1 reads MRHNA; CDR2 reads SNTAGT. The CDR3 spans 13 residues. V dropped 3 bases and J dropped 4 bases, with 9 bases sitting between them. CDR3 DNA sequence: TGTGCCAGCAGTGAGGGCCTAGGCTATGGCTACACCTTC. It encodes CASSEGLGYGYTF.

The chain employs TRBV29-1 and TRBJ2-5, with TRBD1 matching 8 bases. Germline CDR1 reads SQVTM; CDR2 reads ANQGSEA. The ends lost 5 bases at V and 0 bases at J; junction bases unmatched: 14. This CDR3 is built from 17 residues. The CDR3 protein is CSVRGRTGFGYQETQYF. Here the CDR3 DNA reads TGCAGCGTTAGGGGACGGACAGGGTTCGGGTACCAAGAGACCCAGTACTTC. Full variable domain (remainder filled in from reference TRBV29-1 and TRBJ2-5): SAVISQKPSRDICQRGTSLTIQCQVDSQVTMMFWYRQQPGQSLTLIATANQGSEATYESGFVIDKFPISRPNLTFSTLTVSNMSPEDSSIYLCSVRGRTGFGYQETQYFGPGTRLLVL.